The text below deals with one TCR beta chain. This CDR3 has 14 amino acids. Trimming stripped 8 bases from V and 0 bases from J, with 13 bases between. The V gene's germline CDR1 is MNHEY and CDR2 SVGAGI. The record originates from a study of brain T cells in children with intractable seizures. Method: immunoSEQ multiplex PCR; TCRdb's copy keeps in-frame clones and lacks some. The sample includes approximately 330,000 clones, 93% seen only once; the top ten take about 5.8%. Time point noted: blood from clinic visit 5 months post-surgery; TSC patient then seizure free. The J gene is TRBJ1-1, the V gene TRBV6-5; D gene unclear. This sample comprised peripheral blood, obtained 5 to 6 months after surgery. This sequence originates from a boy under two years old with tuberous sclerosis and intractable seizures. CDR3 nucleotide sequence: TGTGCCAGCGGATCGGCCCGCATGAACACTGAAGCTTTCTTT. Translated, it gives CASGSARMNTEAFF.